Given below is one TCR beta chain in context. Its antigen is still unknown. This specimen comes from a study of cytomegalovirus exposure and HLA in healthy donors. Broader study findings: Among CMV-associated TCR beta chains, most appeared HLA-restricted in a later analysis. An observed cluster of highly shared sequence variants was recorded as a likely sequencing artifact.

The CDR3 has 18 amino acids. CDR1 is SGHDT and CDR2 is YYEEEE in the germline V gene. J lost 2 bases, V lost 5 bases, and 19 bases had no gene match. PCR employed 60 Vbeta and 13 Jbeta primers. Profiling relied on immunoSEQ multiplex PCR, and the TCRdb table lists in-frame clones only, not all of them. The sample yields over 110,000 clones, roughly 80% seen once. Sequencing was carried out using PBMCs. The chain links TRBV5-6 to TRBJ2-7; 7 bases are a match to TRBD1. The sequence came from a woman in her 50s in good health and CMV-seropositive. The CDR3 sequence is CASSKPRGQTILAYEQYF. Here the CDR3 DNA reads TGTGCCAGCAGTAAACCCCGGGGACAGACCATTTTGGCCTACGAGCAGTACTTC.